This T cell receptor (beta chain) was found in a study of blood T cell repertoires in COVID-19. Study information: The origin of the acute and convalescent COVID-19 samples was the United States, Italy and Spain. PBMCs, B-cell-depleted T cells, or T cells were the source of the cDNA or gDNA that made up the material.

In the authors' workflow: Estimation of nucleated cell counts was performed using reference gene primer amplification. The method was immunoSEQ multiplex PCR; TCRdb's version includes in-frame clones alone and lacks a portion of them. V and J calls and clone size come straight from that table; D and trimming were deduced from the DNA. The top ten clones hold roughly 10% of a sample with tens of thousands of clones, 90% of them seen once. The CDR3 length is 14 residues. Germline V CDR1 and CDR2: LNHDA, SQIVND (reference sequence). V gave up 4 bases and J gave up 2 bases, with 12 bases separating them.

This chain links TRBV19 with TRBJ2-7; D possibly corresponds to TRBD1 (6 bases). Sequencing was carried out using peripheral blood. This clonotype originated in a woman of 80 years or more with acute or convalescent COVID-19. Written as DNA, the CDR3 is TGTGCCAGTAGTACCCAGGGGACGACCTACGAGCAGTACTTC. Translating gives CASSTQGTTYEQYF. Full variable domain (remainder filled in from reference TRBV19 and TRBJ2-7): DGGITQSPKYLFRKEGQNVTLSCEQNLNHDAMYWYRQDPGQGLRLIYYSQIVNDFQKGDIAEGYSVSREKKESFPLTVTSAQKNPTAFYLCASSTQGTTYEQYFGPGTRLTVT.